What follows describes a single T cell receptor (beta chain). No antigen is known for it. The data originate from a study of graft-versus-host responses after intestinal transplantation. Study-wide context: All recipients were transplanted with multivisceral, liver-intestinal, or isolated intestinal grafts. All recipients got anti-thymocyte globulin induction, then tacrolimus and steroids for roughly three years.

Study results and limitations: Researchers found GvH clones in recipient marrow, and some showed up first in ileum or blood. Circulating GvH clone levels at their peak were associated with HvG declines (early post-transplant).

The CDR3 length is 15 residues. CDR1 is MDHEN and CDR2 is SYDVKM in the germline V gene. Germline trimming cut 3 bases from V and 5 bases from J; bases unmatched to any gene: 8. Using immunoSEQ multiplex PCR, the repertoire was profiled, and TCRdb retains in-frame clones only, with some absent. Of 43,000 or so clones listed, approximately 95% are singletons. The chain combines TRBV28 with TRBJ2-7; TRBD2 aligns across 9 bases. The source is a human patient who received an intestinal transplant, so some T cells may come from the graft donor. The sequenced sample was PBMCs, obtained more than 310 days after intestinal transplant. DNA for the CDR3: TGTGCCAGCAGTTTGTGGCTAGCGGGAAGCAACGAGCAGTACTTC. Translation gives CASSLWLAGSNEQYF.